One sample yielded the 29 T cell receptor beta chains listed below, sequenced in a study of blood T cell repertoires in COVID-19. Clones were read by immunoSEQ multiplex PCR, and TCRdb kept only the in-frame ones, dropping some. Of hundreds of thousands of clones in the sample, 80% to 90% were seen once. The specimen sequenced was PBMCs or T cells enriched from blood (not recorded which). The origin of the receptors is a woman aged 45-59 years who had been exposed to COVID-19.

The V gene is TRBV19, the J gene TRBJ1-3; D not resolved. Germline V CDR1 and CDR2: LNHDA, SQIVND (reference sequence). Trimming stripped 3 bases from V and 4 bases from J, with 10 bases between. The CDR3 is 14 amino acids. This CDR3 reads CASSIGAEGNTIYF. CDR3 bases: TGTGCCAGTAGTATTGGTGCGGAGGGAAACACCATATATTTT.

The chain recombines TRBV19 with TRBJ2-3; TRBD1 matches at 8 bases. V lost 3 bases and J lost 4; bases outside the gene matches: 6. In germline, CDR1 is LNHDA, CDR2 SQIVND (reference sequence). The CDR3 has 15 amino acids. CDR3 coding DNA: TGTGCCAGTAGTATTGCAGGGGGCAGATCAGATACGCAGTATTTT. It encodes CASSIAGGRSDTQYF.

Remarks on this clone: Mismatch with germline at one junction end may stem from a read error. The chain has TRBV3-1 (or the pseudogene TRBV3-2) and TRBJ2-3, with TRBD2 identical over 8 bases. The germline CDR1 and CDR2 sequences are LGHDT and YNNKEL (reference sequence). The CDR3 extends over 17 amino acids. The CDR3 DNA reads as TGTGCCAGCAGCCCGGAGGACCCGGGACTAGGCACTGATACGCAGTATTTT. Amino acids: CASSPEDPGLGTDTQYF.

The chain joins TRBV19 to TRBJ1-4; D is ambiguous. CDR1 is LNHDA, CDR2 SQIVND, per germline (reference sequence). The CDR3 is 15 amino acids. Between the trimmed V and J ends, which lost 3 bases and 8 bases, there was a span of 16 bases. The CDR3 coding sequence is TGTGCCAGTAGTATGGGTGGTCAGGAGGAGGAAAAACTGTTTTTT. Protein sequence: CASSMGGQEEEKLFF.

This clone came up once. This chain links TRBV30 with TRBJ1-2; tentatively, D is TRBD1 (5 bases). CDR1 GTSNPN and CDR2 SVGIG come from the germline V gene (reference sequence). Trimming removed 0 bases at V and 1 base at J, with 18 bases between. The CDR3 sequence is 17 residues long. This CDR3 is CAWSVRSGTSNNYGYTF. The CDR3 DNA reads TGTGCCTGGAGTGTACGGTCGGGGACTTCGAATAACTATGGCTACACCTTC. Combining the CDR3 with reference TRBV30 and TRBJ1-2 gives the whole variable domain SQTIHQWPATLVQPVGSPLSLECTVEGTSNPNLYWYRQAAGRGLQLLFYSVGIGQISSEVPQNLSASRPQDRQFILSSKKLLLSDSGFYLCAWSVRSGTSNNYGYTFGSGTRLTVV.

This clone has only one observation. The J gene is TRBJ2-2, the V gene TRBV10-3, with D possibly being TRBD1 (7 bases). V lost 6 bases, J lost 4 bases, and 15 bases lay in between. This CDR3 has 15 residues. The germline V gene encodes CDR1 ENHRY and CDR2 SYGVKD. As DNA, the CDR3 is TGTGCCATCAGAGGTGGCCAGGGGGGCACCGGGGAGCTGTTTTTT. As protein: CAIRGGQGGTGELFF.

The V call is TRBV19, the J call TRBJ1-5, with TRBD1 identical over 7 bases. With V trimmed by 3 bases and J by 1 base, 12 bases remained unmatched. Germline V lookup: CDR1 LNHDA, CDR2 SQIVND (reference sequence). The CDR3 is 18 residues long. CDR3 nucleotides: TGTGCCAGTAGTATCCGTCTTACACCGGGACAGAGCAATCAGCCCCAGCATTTT. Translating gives CASSIRLTPGQSNQPQHF.

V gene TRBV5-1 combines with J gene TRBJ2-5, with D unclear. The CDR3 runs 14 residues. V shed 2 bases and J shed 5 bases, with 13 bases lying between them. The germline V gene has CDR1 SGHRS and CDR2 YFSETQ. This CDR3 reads CASSFDPSGETQYF. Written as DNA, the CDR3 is TGCGCCAGCAGCTTTGATCCCAGTGGCGAGACCCAGTACTTC.

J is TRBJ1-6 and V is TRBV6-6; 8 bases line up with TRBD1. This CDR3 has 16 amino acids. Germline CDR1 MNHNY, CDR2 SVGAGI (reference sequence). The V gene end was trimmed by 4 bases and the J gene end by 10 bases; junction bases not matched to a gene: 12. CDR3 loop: CASSSGGELSGSPLHF. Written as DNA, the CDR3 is TGTGCCAGCAGTTCAGGGGGCGAATTATCGGGGTCACCCCTCCACTTT.

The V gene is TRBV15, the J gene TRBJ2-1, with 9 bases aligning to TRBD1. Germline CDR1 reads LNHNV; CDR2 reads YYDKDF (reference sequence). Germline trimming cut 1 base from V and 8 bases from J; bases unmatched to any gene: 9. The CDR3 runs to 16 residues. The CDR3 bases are TGTGCCACCAGCAGAGGTCCGGGGGGACAGGGCGATGAGCAGTTCTTC. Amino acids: CATSRGPGGQGDEQFF.

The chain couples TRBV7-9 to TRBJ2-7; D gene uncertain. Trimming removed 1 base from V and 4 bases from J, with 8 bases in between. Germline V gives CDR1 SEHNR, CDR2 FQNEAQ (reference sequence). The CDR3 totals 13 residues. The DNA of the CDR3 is TGTGCCAGCAGCTTAGACACGAATTACGAGCAGTACTTC. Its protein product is CASSLDTNYEQYF.

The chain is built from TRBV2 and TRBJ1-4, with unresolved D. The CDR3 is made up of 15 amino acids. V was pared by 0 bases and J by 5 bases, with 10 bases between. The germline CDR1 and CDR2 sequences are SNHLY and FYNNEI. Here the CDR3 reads CASSEARQPNEKLFF. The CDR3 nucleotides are TGTGCCAGCAGTGAAGCGCGGCAGCCGAATGAAAAACTGTTTTTT.

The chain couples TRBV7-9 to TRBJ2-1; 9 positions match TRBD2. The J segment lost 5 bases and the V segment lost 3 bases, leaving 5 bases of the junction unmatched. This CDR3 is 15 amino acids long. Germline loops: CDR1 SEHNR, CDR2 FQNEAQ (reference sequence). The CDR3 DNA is TGTGCCAGCAGCTTCTGGGCGGGGGGGAACAATGAGCAGTTCTTC. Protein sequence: CASSFWAGGNNEQFF.

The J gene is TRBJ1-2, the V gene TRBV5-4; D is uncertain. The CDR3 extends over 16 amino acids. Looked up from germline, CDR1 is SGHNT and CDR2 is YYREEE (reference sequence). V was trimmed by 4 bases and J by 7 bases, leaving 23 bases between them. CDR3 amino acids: CASSPGEGVAWAGYTF. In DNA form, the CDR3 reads TGTGCCAGCAGCCCTGGGGAGGGAGTGGCTTGGGCTGGCTACACCTTC.

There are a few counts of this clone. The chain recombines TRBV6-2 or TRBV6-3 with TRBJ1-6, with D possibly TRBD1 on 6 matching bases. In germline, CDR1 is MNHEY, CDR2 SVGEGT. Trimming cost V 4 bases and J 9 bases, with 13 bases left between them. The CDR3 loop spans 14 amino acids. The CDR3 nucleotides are TGTGCCAGCAGTTTCGGGACGACAGGTTCACCCCTCCACTTT. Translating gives CASSFGTTGSPLHF.

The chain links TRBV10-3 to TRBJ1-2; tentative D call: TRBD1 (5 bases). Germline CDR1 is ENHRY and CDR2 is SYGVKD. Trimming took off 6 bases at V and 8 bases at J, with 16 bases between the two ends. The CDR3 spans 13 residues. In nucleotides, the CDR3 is TGTGCCATCAGCTCTTCAGGGTCGAGGGGCTACACCTTC. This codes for CAISSSGSRGYTF.

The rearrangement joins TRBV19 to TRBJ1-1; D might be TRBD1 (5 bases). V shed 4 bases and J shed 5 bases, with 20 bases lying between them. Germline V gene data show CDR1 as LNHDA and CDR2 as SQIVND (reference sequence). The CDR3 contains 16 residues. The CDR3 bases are TGTGCCAGTAGTAAGGGGACTCCCTCCTTGAGGACTGAAGCTTTCTTT. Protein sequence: CASSKGTPSLRTEAFF. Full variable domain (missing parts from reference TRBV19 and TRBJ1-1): DGGITQSPKYLFRKEGQNVTLSCEQNLNHDAMYWYRQDPGQGLRLIYYSQIVNDFQKGDIAEGYSVSREKKESFPLTVTSAQKNPTAFYLCASSKGTPSLRTEAFFGQGTRLTVV.

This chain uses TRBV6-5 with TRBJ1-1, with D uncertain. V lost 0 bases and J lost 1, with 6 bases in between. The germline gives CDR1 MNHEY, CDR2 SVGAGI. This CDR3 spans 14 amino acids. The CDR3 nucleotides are TGTGCCAGCAGTTACTCCCGAGCGAACACTGAAGCTTTCTTT. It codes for CASSYSRANTEAFF.

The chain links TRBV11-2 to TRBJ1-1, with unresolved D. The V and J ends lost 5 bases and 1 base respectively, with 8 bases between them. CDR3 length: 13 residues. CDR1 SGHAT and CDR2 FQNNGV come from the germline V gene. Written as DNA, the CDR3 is TGTGCCAGCAGCCCATACTCGAACACTGAAGCTTTCTTT. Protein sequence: CASSPYSNTEAFF.

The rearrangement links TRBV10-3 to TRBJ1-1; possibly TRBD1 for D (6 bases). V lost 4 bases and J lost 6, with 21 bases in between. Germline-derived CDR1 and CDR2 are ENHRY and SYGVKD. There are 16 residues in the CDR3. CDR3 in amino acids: CAISGGGGGRVAEAFF. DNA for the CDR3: TGTGCCATCAGTGGAGGGGGAGGGGGTCGTGTGGCTGAAGCTTTCTTT.

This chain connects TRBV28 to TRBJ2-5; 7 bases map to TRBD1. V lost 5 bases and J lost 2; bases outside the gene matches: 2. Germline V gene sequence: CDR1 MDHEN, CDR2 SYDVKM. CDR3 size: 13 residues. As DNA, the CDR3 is TGTGCCAGCAGTACCAGGGGGCAAGAGACCCAGTACTTC. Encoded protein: CASSTRGQETQYF.

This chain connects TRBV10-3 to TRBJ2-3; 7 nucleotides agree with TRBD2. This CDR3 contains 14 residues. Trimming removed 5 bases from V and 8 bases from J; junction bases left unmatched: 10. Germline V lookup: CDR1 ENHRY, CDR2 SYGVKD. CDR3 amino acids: CAISTSLGGGTQYF. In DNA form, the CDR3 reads TGTGCCATCAGTACTAGCCTAGGCGGGGGTACGCAGTATTTT.

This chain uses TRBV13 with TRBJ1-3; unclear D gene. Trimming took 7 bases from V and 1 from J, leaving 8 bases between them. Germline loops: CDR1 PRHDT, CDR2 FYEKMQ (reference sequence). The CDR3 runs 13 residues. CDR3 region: CASKLRSGNTIYF. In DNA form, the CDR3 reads TGTGCCAGCAAGCTTCGGTCTGGAAACACCATATATTTT.

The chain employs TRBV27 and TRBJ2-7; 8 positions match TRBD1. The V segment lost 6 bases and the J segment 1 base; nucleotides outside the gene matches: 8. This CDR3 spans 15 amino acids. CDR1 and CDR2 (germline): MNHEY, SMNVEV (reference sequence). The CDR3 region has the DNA TGTGCCAGCAGCTTCGGGACAGGAGTTTCCTACGAGCAGTACTTC. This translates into CASSFGTGVSYEQYF.

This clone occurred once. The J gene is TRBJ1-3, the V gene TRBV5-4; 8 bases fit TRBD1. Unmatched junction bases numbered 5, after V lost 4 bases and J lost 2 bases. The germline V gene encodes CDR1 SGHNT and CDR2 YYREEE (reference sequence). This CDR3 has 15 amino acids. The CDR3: CASSQDRAPGNTIYF. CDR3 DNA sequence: TGTGCCAGCAGCCAGGACAGGGCTCCTGGAAACACCATATATTTT.

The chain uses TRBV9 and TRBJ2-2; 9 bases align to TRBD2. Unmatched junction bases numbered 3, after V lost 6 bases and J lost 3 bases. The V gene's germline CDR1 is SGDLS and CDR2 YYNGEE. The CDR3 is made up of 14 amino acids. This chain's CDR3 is CASTQRGDTGELFF. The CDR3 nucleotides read TGTGCCAGCACTCAGCGGGGGGACACCGGGGAGCTGTTTTTT.

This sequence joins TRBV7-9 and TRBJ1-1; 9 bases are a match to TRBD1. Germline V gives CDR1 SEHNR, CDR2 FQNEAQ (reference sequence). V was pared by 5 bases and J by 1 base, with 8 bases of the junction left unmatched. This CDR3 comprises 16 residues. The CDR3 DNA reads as TGTGCCAGCAGCCATCACAGGGGGCAAAGGAACACTGAAGCTTTCTTT. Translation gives CASSHHRGQRNTEAFF.

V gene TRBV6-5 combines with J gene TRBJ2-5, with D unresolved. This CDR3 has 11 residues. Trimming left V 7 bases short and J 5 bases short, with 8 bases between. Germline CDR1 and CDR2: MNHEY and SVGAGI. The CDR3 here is CASTLRETQYF. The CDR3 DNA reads TGTGCCAGCACCTTGCGGGAGACCCAGTACTTC.

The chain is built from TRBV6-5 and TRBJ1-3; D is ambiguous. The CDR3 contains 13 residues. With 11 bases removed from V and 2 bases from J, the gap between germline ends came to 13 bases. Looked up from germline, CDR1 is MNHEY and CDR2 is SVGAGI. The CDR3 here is CASQEAPGNTIYF. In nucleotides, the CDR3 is TGTGCCTCTCAGGAGGCCCCTGGAAACACCATATATTTT.